One and the same sample provided the 19 T cell receptor beta chains below, sequenced in a study of T cell repertoires in cytomegalovirus infection. Via MiXCR, TCRdb re-called the reads, giving one row per CDR3 protein. The table shows around 240,000 distinct CDR3 sequences, with 20% to 25% occurring only once. The source material was CD8+ T cells from PBMCs. These receptors were taken from a human donor in good health (CMV status not recorded). Some clones in this sample may be carry-over from other donors' samples.

This clonotype was observed a few times. The chain has TRBV27 and TRBJ1-4, with a possible D match to TRBD1 (6 bases). Germline V lookup: CDR1 MNHEY, CDR2 SMNVEV (reference sequence). This CDR3 has 14 amino acids. Trimming removed 8 bases from V and 8 bases from J, with 18 bases in between. CDR3 DNA: TGTGCCAGCCGCAGGGGAGCCTATTTGGAAAAACTGTTTTTT. The encoded protein is CASRRGAYLEKLFF.

V usage is TRBV2 and J usage is TRBJ2-1; 10 positions match TRBD2. Germline V gene sequence: CDR1 SNHLY, CDR2 FYNNEI. The CDR3 runs to 14 residues. With V trimmed by 5 bases and J by 7 bases, 5 bases remained unmatched. CDR3 DNA sequence: TGTGCCAGCAGTTGGATTAGCGGGGGGAATGAGCAGTTCTTC. Protein: CASSWISGGNEQFF.

This clonotype was seen many times. This chain uses TRBV6-5 with TRBJ1-1; D perhaps matches TRBD1 (5 bases). Between the trimmed V and J ends, which lost 2 bases and 6 bases, there was a span of 10 bases. The CDR3 contains 13 residues. Germline CDR1 MNHEY, CDR2 SVGAGI. CDR3 nucleotide sequence: TGTGCCAGCAGTTACGGCGGGGCGGCTGAAGCTTTCTTT. This translates into CASSYGGAAEAFF.

This sequence joins TRBV25-1 and TRBJ2-2, with D maybe TRBD1 (5 bases). Trimming took off 4 bases at V and 4 bases at J, with 7 bases between the two ends. CDR1 and CDR2 (germline): MGHDK, SYGVNS. The length of the CDR3 is 13 residues. The CDR3 is CASSADSTGELFF. The DNA of the CDR3 is TGTGCCAGCAGTGCCGACAGCACCGGGGAGCTGTTTTTT.

The J gene is TRBJ2-6, the V gene TRBV29-1; 7 nucleotides line up with TRBD2. Germline V gene lookup returns CDR1 SQVTM and CDR2 ANQGSEA. Trimming removed 3 bases from V and 0 bases from J; junction bases left unmatched: 5. The CDR3 sequence is 16 residues long. CDR3 nucleotide sequence: TGCAGCGTTGAGGCCAGGGACTACTCTGGGGCCAACGTCCTGACTTTC. Its protein is CSVEARDYSGANVLTF.

This clonotype was counted ten times or more. The V call is TRBV7-2, the J call TRBJ1-6; D call uncertain. The CDR3 spans 17 residues. Trimming removed 1 base at V and 0 bases at J, with 10 bases between. Germline loops: CDR1 SGHTA, CDR2 FQGNSA. The CDR3: CASSLVGSSSYNSPLHF. The DNA of the CDR3 is TGTGCCAGCAGCTTAGTGGGCTCCAGCTCCTATAATTCACCCCTCCACTTT.

This clonotype was found many times. The chain uses TRBV7-6 and TRBJ2-1; D uncertain. The V end lost 2 bases, the J end lost 0 bases, and 8 bases lay between the germline ends. Germline CDR1 reads SGHVS; CDR2 reads FNYEAQ. This CDR3 has 15 amino acids. The DNA for the CDR3 is TGTGCCAGCAGCTTAACCCCTAGCTCCTACAATGAGCAGTTCTTC. Protein sequence: CASSLTPSSYNEQFF.

This clonotype was observed a handful of times. The chain joins TRBV2 to TRBJ2-1, with a weak D call TRBD2 (5 bases). Trimming took 8 bases from V and 6 from J, leaving 11 bases between them. The germline V gene has CDR1 SNHLY and CDR2 FYNNEI. The CDR3 contains 12 residues. CDR3 sequence: CASLGIPNEQFF. DNA of the CDR3: TGTGCCAGCCTCGGGATTCCCAATGAGCAGTTCTTC.

V is TRBV27 and J is TRBJ2-1, with 9 nucleotides matching TRBD1. Germline CDR1 and CDR2: MNHEY and SMNVEV (reference sequence). There are 15 residues in the CDR3. J lost 7 bases, V lost 5 bases, and 9 bases had no gene match. Here the CDR3 DNA reads TGTGCCAGCAGTGACGGGACAGGGAGTGGAAATGAGCAGTTCTTC. It specifies CASSDGTGSGNEQFF.

This clonotype occurred many times. The CDR3 spells CASSLGNTNTGELFF. CDR3 DNA sequence: TGTGCCAGCAGCTTGGGCAATACGAACACCGGGGAGCTGTTTTTT. The chain carries TRBV7-3 and TRBJ2-2; D is undetermined. Trimming took 3 bases from V and 0 from J, leaving 8 bases between them. This CDR3 is built from 15 residues. From germline, CDR1 is SGHTA and CDR2 FQGTGA. Full variable domain (remainder filled in from reference TRBV7-3 and TRBJ2-2): GAGVSQTPSNKVTEKGKYVELRCDPISGHTALYWYRQSLGQGPEFLIYFQGTGAADDSGLPNDRFFAVRPEGSVSTLKIQRTERGDSAVYLCASSLGNTNTGELFFGEGSRLTVL.

The chain is built from TRBV19 and TRBJ1-6, with D possibly matching TRBD1 (6 bases). This CDR3 has 14 residues. Germline V gene lookup returns CDR1 LNHDA and CDR2 SQIVND (reference sequence). V was trimmed by 3 bases and J by 8 bases, leaving 11 bases between them. DNA for the CDR3: TGTGCCAGTAGTATTCCCAGGGGCGATTCACCCCTCCACTTT. This gives the protein CASSIPRGDSPLHF.

This clonotype was picked up many times. This chain links TRBV15 with TRBJ1-5, with D perhaps TRBD1 (5 bases). The V and J ends lost 6 bases and 0 bases respectively, with 9 bases between them. The CDR3 is 14 residues long. Germline CDR1 reads LNHNV; CDR2 reads YYDKDF (reference sequence). In nucleotides, the CDR3 is TGTGCCACCAGTTCACAGGATAGCAATCAGCCCCAGCATTTT. It translates to CATSSQDSNQPQHF.

The table lists this clonotype with a few counts. The rearrangement links TRBV4-1 to TRBJ2-1, with D perhaps being TRBD1 or TRBD2 (6 bases each). Germline values: CDR1 MGHRA, CDR2 YSYEKL. The CDR3 contains 17 residues. V lost 4 bases and J lost 6, with 22 bases in between. The CDR3 here is CASSPSGATPVGNEQFF. The CDR3 DNA follows: TGCGCCAGCAGCCCCTCGGGGGCCACCCCAGTGGGCAATGAGCAGTTCTTC.

This clonotype was observed a handful of times. The chain recombines TRBV20-1 with TRBJ1-2; D is ambiguous. The CDR3 contains 13 residues. Trimming cost V 0 bases and J 3 bases, with 8 bases left between them. Germline loops: CDR1 DFQATT, CDR2 SNEGSKA (reference sequence). The DNA for the CDR3 is TGCAGTGCTAGAGATCCGGACTACTATGGCTACACCTTC. Amino acids: CSARDPDYYGYTF.

This clonotype came up many times. V is TRBV7-2 and J is TRBJ1-1; D is perhaps TRBD1 (5 bases). The germline gives CDR1 SGHTA, CDR2 FQGNSA. The V gene lost 5 bases and the J gene lost 1 base, with 14 bases spanning the gap. The CDR3 contains 15 residues. The CDR3 bases are TGTGCCAGCAGCCCAGACGGGGCCACGAACACTGAAGCTTTCTTT. This encodes CASSPDGATNTEAFF.

This clonotype was seen a handful of times. The J gene is TRBJ1-4, the V gene TRBV7-2; 9 bases align to TRBD1. Per the germline V gene, CDR1 is SGHTA and CDR2 is FQGNSA. J gave up 10 bases and V 1 base, and 4 bases lay outside the gene matches. This CDR3 has 14 amino acids. The CDR3 region is CASSLGTGVGKLFF. In DNA form, the CDR3 reads TGTGCCAGCAGCTTAGGGACAGGGGTTGGAAAACTGTTTTTT.

This clonotype came up many times. The chain uses TRBV28 and TRBJ2-5, with TRBD2 identical over 7 bases. The CDR3 totals 16 residues. Germline V gives CDR1 MDHEN, CDR2 SYDVKM. The V segment lost 1 base and the J segment 5 bases; nucleotides outside the gene matches: 10. The CDR3 reads CASSLSPSGGGETQYF. For the CDR3, the DNA is TGTGCCAGCAGTTTATCCCCCTCCGGGGGAGGGGAGACCCAGTACTTC. The whole variable domain, remainder taken from reference TRBV28 and TRBJ2-5, is DVKVTQSSRYLVKRTGEKVFLECVQDMDHENMFWYRQDPGLGLRLIYFSYDVKMKEKGDIPEGYSVSREKKERFSLILESASTNQTSMYLCASSLSPSGGGETQYFGPGTRLLVL.

V gene TRBV29-1 combines with J gene TRBJ2-1, with TRBD2 matching 8 bases. CDR1 is SQVTM and CDR2 is ANQGSEA in the germline V gene. The CDR3 has 17 residues. The V gene end was trimmed by 3 bases and the J gene end by 8 bases; junction bases not matched to a gene: 18. The CDR3 DNA follows: TGCAGCGTTGACCCCCATCCGGGGGGGCCTAATTTGGATGAGCAGTTCTTC. This gives the protein CSVDPHPGGPNLDEQFF.

In its sample, this clonotype was seen many times. This chain links TRBV12-3 or TRBV12-4 with TRBJ1-2; the match to TRBD1 covers 10 bases. The junction had 7 bases not matched to a gene; V was cut back by 3 bases and J by 3 bases. This CDR3 is built from 16 residues. This CDR3 is CASSFPPDRGDYGYTF. The CDR3, as DNA: TGTGCCAGCAGTTTCCCCCCGGACAGGGGGGACTATGGCTACACCTTC.